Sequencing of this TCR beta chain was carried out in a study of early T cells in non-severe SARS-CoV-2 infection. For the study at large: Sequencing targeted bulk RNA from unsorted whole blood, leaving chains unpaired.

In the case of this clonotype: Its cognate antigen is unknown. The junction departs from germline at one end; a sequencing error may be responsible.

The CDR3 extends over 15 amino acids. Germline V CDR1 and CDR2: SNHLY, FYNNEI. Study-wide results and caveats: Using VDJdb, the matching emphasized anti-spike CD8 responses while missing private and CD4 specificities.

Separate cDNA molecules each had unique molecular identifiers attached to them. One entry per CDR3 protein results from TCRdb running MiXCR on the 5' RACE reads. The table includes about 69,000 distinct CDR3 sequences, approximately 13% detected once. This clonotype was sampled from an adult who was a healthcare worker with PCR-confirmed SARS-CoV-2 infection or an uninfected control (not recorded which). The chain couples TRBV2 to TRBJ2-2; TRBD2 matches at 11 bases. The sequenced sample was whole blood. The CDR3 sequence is CACSTLTSGAGELFF. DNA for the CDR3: TGTGCCTGCAGTACCCTGACTAGCGGGGCCGGGGAGCTGTTTTTT.